This T cell receptor beta chain was identified in a study of blood T cell repertoires in COVID-19. Whole-study context: Samples came from the United States, Italy and Spain, spanning acute and convalescent COVID-19. Sources were T cells, B-cell-depleted T cells, or PBMCs; the material itself was cDNA or gDNA.

Clones were read by immunoSEQ multiplex PCR, and TCRdb kept only the in-frame ones, dropping some. This table holds approximately 220,000 clones, 85% found once. Those who participated ranged in age from roughly 18 to 90 years and resided in about two dozen US areas. Source material: PBMCs or T cells enriched from blood (not recorded which). This receptor was obtained from a man aged 35-49 years who had recovered from COVID-19.

The CDR3 coding sequence is TGTGCCAGCAGCCCCACGCTTGGGGCGTCGGACACTGAAGCTTTCTTT. Translation: CASSPTLGASDTEAFF. J is TRBJ1-1 and V is TRBV7-9; the D gene is possibly TRBD1 (5 bases). V dropped 5 bases and J dropped 3 bases, with 19 bases sitting between them. CDR1 SEHNR and CDR2 FQNEAQ come from the germline V gene (reference sequence). The CDR3 covers 16 residues.